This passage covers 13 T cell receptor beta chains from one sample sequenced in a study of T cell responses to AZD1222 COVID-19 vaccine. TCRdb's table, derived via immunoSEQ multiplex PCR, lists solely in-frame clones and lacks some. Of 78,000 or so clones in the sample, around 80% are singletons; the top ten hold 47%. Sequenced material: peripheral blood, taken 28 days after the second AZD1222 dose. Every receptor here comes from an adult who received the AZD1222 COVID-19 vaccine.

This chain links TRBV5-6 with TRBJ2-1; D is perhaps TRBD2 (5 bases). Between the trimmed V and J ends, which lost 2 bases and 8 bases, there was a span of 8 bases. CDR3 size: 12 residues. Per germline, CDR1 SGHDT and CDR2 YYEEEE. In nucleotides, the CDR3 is TGTGCCAGCAGCTTAGCAGCGGATGAGCAGTTCTTC. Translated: CASSLAADEQFF.

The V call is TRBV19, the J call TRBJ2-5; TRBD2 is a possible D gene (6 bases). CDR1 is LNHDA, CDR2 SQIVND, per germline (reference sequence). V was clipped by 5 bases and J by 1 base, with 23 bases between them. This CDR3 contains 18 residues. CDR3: CASSGGFTLELGQETQYF. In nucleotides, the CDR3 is TGTGCCAGTAGTGGGGGGTTTACACTAGAGCTCGGCCAAGAGACCCAGTACTTC.

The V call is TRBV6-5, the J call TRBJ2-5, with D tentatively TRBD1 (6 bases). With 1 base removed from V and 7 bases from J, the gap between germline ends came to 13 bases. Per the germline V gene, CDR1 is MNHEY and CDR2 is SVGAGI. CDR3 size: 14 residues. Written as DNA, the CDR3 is TGTGCCAGCAGTTACTTTCTGGGGGCCGGGACCCAGTACTTC. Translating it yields CASSYFLGAGTQYF.

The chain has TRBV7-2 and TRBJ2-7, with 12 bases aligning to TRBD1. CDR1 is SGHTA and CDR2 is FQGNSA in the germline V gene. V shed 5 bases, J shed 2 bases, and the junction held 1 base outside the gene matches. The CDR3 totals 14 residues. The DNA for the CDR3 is TGTGCCAGCAGCCGGGACAGGGGGCCCTACGAGCAGTACTTC. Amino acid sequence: CASSRDRGPYEQYF.

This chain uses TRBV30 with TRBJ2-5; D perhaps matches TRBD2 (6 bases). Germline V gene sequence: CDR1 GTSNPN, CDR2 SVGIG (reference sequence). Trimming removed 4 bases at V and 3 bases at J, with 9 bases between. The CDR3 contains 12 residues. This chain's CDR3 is CAWTTRKETQYF. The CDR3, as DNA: TGTGCCTGGACGACTAGAAAAGAGACCCAGTACTTC.

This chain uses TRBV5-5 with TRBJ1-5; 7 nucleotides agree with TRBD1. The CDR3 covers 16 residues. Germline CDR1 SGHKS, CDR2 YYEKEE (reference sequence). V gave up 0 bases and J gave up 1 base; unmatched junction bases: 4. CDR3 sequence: CASSLVSGGSNQPQHF. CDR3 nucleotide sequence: TGTGCCAGCAGCTTGGTTTCAGGGGGGAGCAATCAGCCCCAGCATTTT.

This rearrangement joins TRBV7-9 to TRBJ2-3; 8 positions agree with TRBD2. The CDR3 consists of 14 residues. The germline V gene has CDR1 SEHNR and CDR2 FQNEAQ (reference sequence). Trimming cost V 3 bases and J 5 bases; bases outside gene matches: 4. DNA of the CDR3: TGTGCCAGCAGCTTTCAAGCGGGGGTAGATACGCAGTATTTT. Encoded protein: CASSFQAGVDTQYF.

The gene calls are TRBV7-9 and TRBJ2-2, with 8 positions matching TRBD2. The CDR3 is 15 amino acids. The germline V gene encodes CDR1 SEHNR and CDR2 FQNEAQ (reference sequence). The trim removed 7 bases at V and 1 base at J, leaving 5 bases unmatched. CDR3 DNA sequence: TGTGCCAGCACCCCGGGGGGGCGGAACACCGGGGAGCTGTTTTTT. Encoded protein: CASTPGGRNTGELFF.

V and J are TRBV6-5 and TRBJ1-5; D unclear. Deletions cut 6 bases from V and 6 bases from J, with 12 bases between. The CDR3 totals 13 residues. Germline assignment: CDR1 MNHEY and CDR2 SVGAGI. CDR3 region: CASSRVGGQPQHF. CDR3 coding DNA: TGTGCCAGCAGCCGGGTCGGAGGTCAGCCCCAGCATTTT.

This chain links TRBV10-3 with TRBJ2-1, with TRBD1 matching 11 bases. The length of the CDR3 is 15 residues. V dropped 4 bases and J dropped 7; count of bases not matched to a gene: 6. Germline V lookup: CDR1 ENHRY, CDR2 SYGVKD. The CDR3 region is CAISAAGQGGNEQFF. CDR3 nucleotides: TGTGCCATCAGTGCTGCGGGACAGGGGGGGAATGAGCAGTTCTTC.

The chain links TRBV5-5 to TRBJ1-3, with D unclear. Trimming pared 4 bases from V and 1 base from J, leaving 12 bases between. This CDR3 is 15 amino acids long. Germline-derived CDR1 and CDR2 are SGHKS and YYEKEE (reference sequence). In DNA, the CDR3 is TGTGCCAGCAGCCTCCTTAAGGGTTCTGGAAACACCATATATTTT. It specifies CASSLLKGSGNTIYF.

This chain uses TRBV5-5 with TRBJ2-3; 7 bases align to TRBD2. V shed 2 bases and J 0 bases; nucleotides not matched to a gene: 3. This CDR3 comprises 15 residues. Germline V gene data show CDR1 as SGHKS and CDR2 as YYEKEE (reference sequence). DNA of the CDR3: TGTGCCAGCAGCTTCCCAGCGGGGAGCACAGATACGCAGTATTTT. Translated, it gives CASSFPAGSTDTQYF.

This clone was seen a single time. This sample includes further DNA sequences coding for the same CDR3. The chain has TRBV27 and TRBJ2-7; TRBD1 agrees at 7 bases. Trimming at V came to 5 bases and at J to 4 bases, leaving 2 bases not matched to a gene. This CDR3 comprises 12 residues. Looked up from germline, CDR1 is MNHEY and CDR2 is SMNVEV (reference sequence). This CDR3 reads CASSPTGYEQYF. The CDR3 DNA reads TGTGCCAGCAGTCCGACAGGGTACGAGCAGTACTTC.